Shown below are 10 T cell receptor beta chains from a single sample sequenced in a study of blood T cell repertoires in COVID-19. Libraries were prepared by immunoSEQ multiplex PCR; TCRdb keeps only in-frame clonotypes and omits some of them. Among 130,000 or so clones listed, approximately 86% were seen once. The specimen was peripheral blood. The receptors originated from a woman between 65 and 79 years old with COVID-19, enrolled during active disease.

Turning to this clone: The missing conserved phenylalanine or tryptophan at the end of this CDR3 makes a read error likely. The DNA is left out, because the CDR3 cannot be placed on it with certainty; the CDR3 is given as TCRdb lists it. CDR3: CASSLVKGSRGGRRGL. This rearrangement joins TRBV5-1 to TRBJ2-4; the DNA was not used to check the table's D call, TRBD2. The CDR3 is made up of 16 amino acids, end residues included. The germline V gene has CDR1 SGHRS and CDR2 YFSETQ.

This sequence joins TRBV3-1 (or the pseudogene TRBV3-2) and TRBJ2-7; the D is unclear. Germline CDR1 LGHDT, CDR2 YNNKEL (reference sequence). The CDR3 is made up of 14 amino acids. Trimming left V 1 base short and J 1 base short, with 8 bases between. As DNA, the CDR3 is TGTGCCAGCAGCCAAGTATCGGGTTCCTACGAGCAGTACTTC. Translation gives CASSQVSGSYEQYF.

The chain employs TRBV6-4 and TRBJ2-3; 10 bases align to TRBD1. Germline-derived CDR1 and CDR2 are MRHNA and SNTAGT. V was pared by 6 bases and J by 2 bases, with 2 bases of the junction left unmatched. The CDR3 is made up of 14 amino acids. CDR3 in amino acids: CASSGTGDTDTQYF. In DNA form, the CDR3 reads TGTGCCAGCAGCGGGACAGGGGACACAGATACGCAGTATTTT.

The V and J genes are TRBV18 and TRBJ1-5; D gene ambiguous. V was shortened by 2 bases and J by 5 bases, with 7 bases between the two germline ends. The CDR3 loop spans 13 amino acids. Germline lookup yields CDR1 KGHSH and CDR2 LQKENI. The CDR3, as DNA: TGTGCCAGCTCACCATTCCCGGATCAGCCCCAGCATTTT. This sequence encodes CASSPFPDQPQHF.

The chain has TRBV24-1 and TRBJ1-1, with TRBD1 identical over 7 bases. The V gene's germline CDR1 is KGHDR and CDR2 SFDVKD. The CDR3 covers 17 residues. J lost 3 bases, V lost 5 bases, and 14 bases had no gene match. CDR3 residues: CATSGRQGSFWDTEAFF. In DNA, the CDR3 is TGTGCCACCAGTGGGCGACAGGGTAGTTTCTGGGACACTGAAGCTTTCTTT.

J is TRBJ2-7 and V is TRBV5-1, with D tentatively TRBD1 (6 bases). CDR3 length: 13 residues. Trimming pared 4 bases from V and 2 bases from J, leaving 10 bases between. Germline CDR1 SGHRS, CDR2 YFSETQ. For the CDR3, the DNA is TGCGCCAGCAGCCTCAAGGGGGCCTACGAGCAGTACTTC. Amino acid sequence: CASSLKGAYEQYF.

The chain recombines TRBV9 with TRBJ2-7, with 8 bases lining up with TRBD1. In germline, CDR1 is SGDLS, CDR2 YYNGEE. The CDR3 covers 15 residues. After removal of 0 bases from V and 4 bases from J, the junction contained 6 bases not matched to a gene. The CDR3 loop reads CASSVGLDREYEQYF. CDR3 sequence (DNA): TGTGCCAGCAGCGTAGGGCTGGACAGGGAGTACGAGCAGTACTTC.

V gene TRBV30 combines with J gene TRBJ1-2; the D is unclear. There are 12 residues in the CDR3. The germline V and J ends were trimmed by 0 bases and 2 bases, with 4 bases remaining between them. The V gene's germline CDR1 is GTSNPN and CDR2 SVGIG (reference sequence). CDR3 in DNA: TGTGCCTGGAGTGTCGAGAACTATGGCTACACCTTC. It codes for CAWSVENYGYTF.

A few counts support this clone. The rearrangement links TRBV10-2 to TRBJ1-3; D might be TRBD1 (5 bases). The ends were cut back, 6 bases at V and 3 bases at J, with 18 bases in the middle. Germline CDR1 is WSHSY and CDR2 is SAAADI. The CDR3 loop spans 16 amino acids. The CDR3 protein is CASSLNRNLGGNTIYF. The CDR3 DNA is TGCGCCAGCAGCCTAAACAGGAACTTAGGTGGAAACACCATATATTTT.

The chain links TRBV28 to TRBJ1-5; D not certain. The V gene's germline CDR1 is MDHEN and CDR2 SYDVKM. The CDR3 extends over 12 amino acids. V lost 7 bases and J lost 5, with 9 bases in between. The DNA of the CDR3 is TGTGCCAGCACCTGGGGAGATCAGCCCCAGCATTTT. Translated, it gives CASTWGDQPQHF.